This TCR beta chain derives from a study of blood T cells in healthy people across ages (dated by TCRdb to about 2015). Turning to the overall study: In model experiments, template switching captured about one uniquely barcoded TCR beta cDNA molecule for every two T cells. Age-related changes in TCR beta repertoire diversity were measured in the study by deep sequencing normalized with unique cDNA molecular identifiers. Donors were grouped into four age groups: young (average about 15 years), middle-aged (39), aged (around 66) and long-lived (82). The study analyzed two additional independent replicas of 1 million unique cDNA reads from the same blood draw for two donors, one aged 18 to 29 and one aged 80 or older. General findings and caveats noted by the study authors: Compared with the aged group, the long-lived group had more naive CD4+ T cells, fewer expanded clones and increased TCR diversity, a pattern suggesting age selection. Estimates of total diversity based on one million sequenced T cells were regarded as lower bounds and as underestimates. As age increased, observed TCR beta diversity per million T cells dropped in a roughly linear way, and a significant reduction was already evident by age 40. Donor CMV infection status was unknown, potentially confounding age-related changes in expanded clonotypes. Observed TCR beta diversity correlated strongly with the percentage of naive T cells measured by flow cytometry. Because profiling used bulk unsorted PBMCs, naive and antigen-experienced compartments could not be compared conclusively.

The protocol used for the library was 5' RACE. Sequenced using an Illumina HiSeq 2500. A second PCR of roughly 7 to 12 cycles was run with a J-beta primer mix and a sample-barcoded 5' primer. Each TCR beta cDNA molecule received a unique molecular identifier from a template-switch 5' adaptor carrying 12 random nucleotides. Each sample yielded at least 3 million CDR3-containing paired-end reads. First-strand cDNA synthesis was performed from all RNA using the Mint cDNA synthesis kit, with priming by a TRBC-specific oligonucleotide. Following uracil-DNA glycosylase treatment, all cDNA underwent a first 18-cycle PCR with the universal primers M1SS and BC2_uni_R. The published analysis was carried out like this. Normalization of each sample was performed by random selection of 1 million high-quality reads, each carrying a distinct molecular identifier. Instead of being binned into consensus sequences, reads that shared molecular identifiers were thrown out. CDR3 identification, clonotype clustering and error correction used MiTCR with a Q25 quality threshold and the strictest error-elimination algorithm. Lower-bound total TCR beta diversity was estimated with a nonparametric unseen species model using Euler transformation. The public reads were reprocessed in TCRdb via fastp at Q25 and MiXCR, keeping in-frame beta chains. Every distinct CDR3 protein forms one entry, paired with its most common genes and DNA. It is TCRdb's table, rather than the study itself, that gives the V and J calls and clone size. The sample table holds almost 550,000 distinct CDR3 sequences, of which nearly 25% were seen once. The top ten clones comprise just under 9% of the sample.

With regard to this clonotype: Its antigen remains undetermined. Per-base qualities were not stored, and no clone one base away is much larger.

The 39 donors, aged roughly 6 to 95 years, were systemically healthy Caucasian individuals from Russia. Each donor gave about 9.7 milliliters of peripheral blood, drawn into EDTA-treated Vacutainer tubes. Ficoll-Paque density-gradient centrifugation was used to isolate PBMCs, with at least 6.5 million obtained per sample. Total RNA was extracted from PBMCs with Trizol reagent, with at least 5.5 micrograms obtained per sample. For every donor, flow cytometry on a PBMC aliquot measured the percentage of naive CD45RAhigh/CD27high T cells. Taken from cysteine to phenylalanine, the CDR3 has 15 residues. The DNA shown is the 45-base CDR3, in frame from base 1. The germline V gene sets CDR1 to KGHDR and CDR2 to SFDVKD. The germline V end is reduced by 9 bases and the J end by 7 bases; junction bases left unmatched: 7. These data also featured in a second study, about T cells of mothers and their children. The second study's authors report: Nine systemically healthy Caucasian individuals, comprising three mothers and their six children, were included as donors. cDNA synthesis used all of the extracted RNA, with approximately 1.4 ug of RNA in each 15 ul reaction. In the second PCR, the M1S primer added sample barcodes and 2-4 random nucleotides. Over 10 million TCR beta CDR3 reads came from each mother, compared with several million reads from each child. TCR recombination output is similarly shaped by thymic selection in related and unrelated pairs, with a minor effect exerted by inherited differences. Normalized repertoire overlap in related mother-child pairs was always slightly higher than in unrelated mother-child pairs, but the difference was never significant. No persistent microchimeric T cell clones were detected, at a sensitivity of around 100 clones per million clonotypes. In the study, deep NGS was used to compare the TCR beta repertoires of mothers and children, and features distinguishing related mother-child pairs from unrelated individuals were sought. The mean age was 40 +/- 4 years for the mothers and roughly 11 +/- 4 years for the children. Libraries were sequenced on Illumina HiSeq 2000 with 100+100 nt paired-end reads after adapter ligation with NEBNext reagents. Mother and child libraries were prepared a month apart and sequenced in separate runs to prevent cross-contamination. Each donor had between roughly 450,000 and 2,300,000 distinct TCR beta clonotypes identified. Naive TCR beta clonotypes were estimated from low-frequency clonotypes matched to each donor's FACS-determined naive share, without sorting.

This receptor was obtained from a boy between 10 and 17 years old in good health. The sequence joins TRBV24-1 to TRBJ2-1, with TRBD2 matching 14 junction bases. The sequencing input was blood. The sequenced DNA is TGTGCCACCGGGGGACTAGCGGGAGAGGAGAATGAGCAGTTCTTC. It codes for CATGGLAGEENEQFF.